One sample yielded the 13 T cell receptor beta chains listed below, sequenced in a study of T cells in women clearing cervical HPV infection. Generated by immunoSEQ multiplex PCR, the TCRdb table keeps only in-frame clones and is missing some. The sample totals some 30,000 clones; its top ten clones hold about 1.5%. The sample comprised blood buffy coat. Receptors originate from a woman aged 18 to 69 with a cervical HPV16 infection that either progressed to CIN3+ or cleared (not recorded which).

As for this clone: The read ends 3 residues before the CDR3 terminus; that terminus is restored from the germline J gene. The chain joins TRBV29-1 to TRBJ2-1; 10 bases are shared with TRBD2. The CDR3 covers 13 residues. J was trimmed by 6 bases and V by 3 bases; bases with no gene match: 2. Germline CDR1 and CDR2: SQVTM and ANQGSEA. Partial CDR3 DNA: TGCAGCGTTGAGTCTAGCGGGGGCAATGAG. Its protein product is CSVESSGGNE. Given in full, the CDR3 is CSVESSGGNEQFF.

On this clone itself: The junction departs from the called germline gene at one end, perhaps through a read error. Read sequence stops 3 residues before the CDR3 end, and the germline J gene provides the missing end. This CDR3 is also generated by other DNA sequences in the sample. The gene calls are TRBV19 and TRBJ1-3; D is unresolved. The CDR3 totals 14 residues. Looked up from germline, CDR1 is LNHDA and CDR2 is SQIVND (reference sequence). The DNA read from the CDR3 is TGTGCCAGTAGGGGTTCCGACTCTGGAAACACT. Translating it yields CASRGSDSGNT. The whole CDR3 sequence reads CASRGSDSGNTIYF.

About this clone: The CDR3 goes on 3 residues after the read ends, and that part is filled in from the germline J gene. The gene calls are TRBV5-1 and TRBJ2-2; 10 positions match TRBD1. This CDR3 is built from 14 residues. V was clipped by 4 bases and J by 5 bases; unmatched bases: 2. The germline CDR1 and CDR2 sequences are SGHRS and YFSETQ. CDR3: CASSQGQGTGELFF. The DNA read from the CDR3 is TGCGCCAGCAGCCAGGGACAGGGGACCGGGGAG.

About this clone itself: The read terminates 3 residues before the CDR3 end, so the remaining end is supplied by the germline J gene. The gene calls are TRBV12-3 or TRBV12-4 and TRBJ2-5; TRBD2 might be the D (7 bases). This CDR3 contains 14 residues. V dropped 4 bases and J dropped 4 bases, with 13 bases sitting between them. CDR3 bases read: TGTGCCAGCAGTTGGAAGGGGGGGGGAGAGACC. Its protein product is CASSWKGGGET. From start to end, the CDR3 is CASSWKGGGETQYF.

Notes on this clone: The CDR3 extends 3 residues past the end of the read, so its final part is completed from the germline J gene. The rearrangement joins TRBV11-3 to TRBJ2-3, with D perhaps TRBD2 (6 bases). The CDR3 extends over 13 amino acids. Germline CDR1 SGHNT, CDR2 YENEEA. The part of the CDR3 DNA that was read is TGTGCCAGCAGCCCCCGACCCGGGGGAACG. It codes for CASSPRPGGT. The complete CDR3 sequence is CASSPRPGGTQYF.

CDR3 bases read: TGCGCCAAACAACATCAGGGTCTTGTCACCGGGGAG. Amino acid sequence: CAKQHQGLVTGE. The whole CDR3 protein is CAKQHQGLVTGELFF. The genes are TRBV10-1 and TRBJ2-2, with D possibly TRBD1 on 5 matching bases. The CDR3 goes on 3 residues after the read ends, and that part is filled in from the germline J gene. The germline V gene has CDR1 WNHNN and CDR2 SYGVQD (reference sequence). Trimming shortened V by 10 bases and J by 4 bases, and 19 bases separated the two germline ends. This CDR3 comprises 15 residues.

About this clone itself: The CDR3 end is not reached by the read, which stops 3 residues before it; the germline J gene fills it in. This rearrangement joins TRBV2 to TRBJ2-2; D remains ambiguous. The CDR3 runs 13 residues. Germline V gives CDR1 SNHLY, CDR2 FYNNEI. The sequenced part of the CDR3 DNA is TGTGCCAGCAGCTATACCTCCGATAAAGTG. Its translation is CASSYTSDKV. The full CDR3 reads CASSYTSDKVLFF.

Concerning this clone itself: The CDR3 extends 3 residues past the end of the read, so its final part is completed from the germline J gene. This chain connects TRBV6-2 or TRBV6-3 to TRBJ2-7; 12 bases match TRBD1. V was pared by 8 bases and J by 5 bases, with 10 bases of the junction left unmatched. The germline V gene encodes CDR1 MNHEY and CDR2 SVGEGT. The CDR3 is made up of 15 amino acids. CDR3 amino acids: CASWQPGQGAHEQYF. Partial CDR3 DNA: TGTGCCAGCTGGCAGCCGGGACAGGGGGCCCACGAG.

As to this clone: The CDR3 end falls 3 residues outside the read, so it is completed with the germline J gene. The chain combines TRBV6-2 or TRBV6-3 with TRBJ1-2, with 8 bases matching TRBD1. V shed 5 bases and J 5 bases; nucleotides not matched to a gene: 10. This CDR3 is 15 amino acids long. The germline CDR1 and CDR2 sequences are MNHEY and SVGEGT. This chain's CDR3 is CASSLRPGQVYGYTF. The part of the CDR3 DNA that was read is TGTGCCAGCAGTCTCCGGCCGGGACAGGTATATGGC.

A remark on this clone: Read coverage stops 3 residues before the CDR3 terminus; the germline J gene supplies the remainder. V gene TRBV7-9 combines with J gene TRBJ1-6; 8 nucleotides align to TRBD1. The CDR3 has 14 amino acids. With 3 bases clipped from V and 8 bases from J, the junction kept 3 bases outside the gene matches. The germline gives CDR1 SEHNR, CDR2 FQNEAQ (reference sequence). The CDR3 here is CASSLQGAYSPLHF. The part of the CDR3 DNA that was read is TGTGCCAGCAGCTTGCAGGGGGCGTATTCACCC.

CDR3 sequence: CASSLRLAEDGEQFF. The sequenced CDR3 bases are TGCGCCAGCAGCCTCAGACTAGCGGAGGATGGTGAG. The V and J genes are TRBV5-1 and TRBJ2-1; 9 positions agree with TRBD2. The read ends 3 residues shy of where the CDR3 ends; the end is completed using the germline J gene. With 4 bases clipped from V and 9 bases from J, the junction kept 11 bases outside the gene matches. Germline CDR1 is SGHRS and CDR2 is YFSETQ. CDR3 length: 15 amino acids.

Worth noting for this clone: The CDR3 end lies 3 residues beyond the end of the read and is filled in from the germline J gene. V usage is TRBV18 and J usage is TRBJ2-5, with 10 nucleotides matching TRBD2. Germline V CDR1 and CDR2: KGHSH, LQKENI. The CDR3 contains 18 residues. Trimming at V came to 5 bases and at J to 4 bases, leaving 16 bases not matched to a gene. CDR3 loop: CASSTIGGKLAGRETQYF. The CDR3 bases that were read are TGTGCCAGCTCAACCATAGGTGGGAAACTAGCGGGAAGAGAGACC.

In regard to this clone: The CDR3 end falls 3 residues outside the read, so it is completed with the germline J gene. This sequence joins TRBV20-1 and TRBJ2-3, with a tentative D call TRBD1 (5 bases). CDR3 length: 13 residues. From germline, CDR1 is DFQATT and CDR2 SNEGSKA (reference sequence). With 1 base removed from V and 6 bases from J, the gap between germline ends came to 11 bases. Incomplete CDR3 DNA: TGCAGTGCTAGAGTCATGGGGCCGGATACG. It yields the protein CSARVMGPDT. The entire CDR3 protein reads CSARVMGPDTQYF.